A selection of T cell receptor beta chains follows, all from one sample in a study of neurological immune-mediated disorders. TCRdb re-analysed the 5' RACE reads in MiXCR, keeping a single row per CDR3 protein. The sample has some 80,000 distinct CDR3 sequences, approximately 6% seen once. What was sequenced was PBMCs. These receptors originate from a woman aged 60 to 75 with multiple sclerosis. CDR3s include the opening cysteine and the closing phenylalanine or tryptophan. D genes are given only for firm matches. Only some rows state a clone size, as once, few, many or a class for expanded clones.

size	D	J	V	DNA	CDR3
many	-	TRBJ2-5	TRBV11-2	TGTGCCAGCAGCTTAGATGTGGCAGTCGGAAGACAAGAGACCCAGTACTTC	CASSLDVAVGRQETQYF
many	-	TRBJ1-1	TRBV6-6	TGTGCCAGCAGACCGTACCTGAACACTGAAGCTTTCTTT	CASRPYLNTEAFF
many	-	TRBJ2-1	TRBV20-1	TGCAGTGTTTATGAGCAGTTCTTC	CSVYEQFF
many	TRBD2	TRBJ2-7	TRBV10-3	TGTGCCATCAGTGAGCCGGGGGGAACTAGCTCGGAGCAGTACTTC	CAISEPGGTSSEQYF
many	-	TRBJ1-6	TRBV3-1	TGTGCCAGCAGCCAAGAGACGGGGTCACGGTCAAATAATTCACCCCTCCACTTT	CASSQETGSRSNNSPLHF
many	-	TRBJ2-5	TRBV12-3/TRBV12-4	TGTGCCAGCCAGACTAGGCGCCAAGAGACCCAGTACTTC	CASQTRRQETQYF
many	-	TRBJ2-1	TRBV5-1	TGCGCCAGCAGCTTGGTTTCAGGGCCCTCCTACAATGAGCAGTTCTTC	CASSLVSGPSYNEQFF
many	TRBD1	TRBJ2-3	TRBV5-5	TGTGCCAGCAGTGGGACAGGGGCCACAGATACGCAGTATTTT	CASSGTGATDTQYF
many	-	TRBJ2-3	TRBV21-1	TGTGCCAGCAGCTACCCACAGTCTGCTAGCACAGATACGCAGTATTTT	CASSYPQSASTDTQYF
many	-	TRBJ1-5	TRBV7-8	TGTGCCAGCAGCTTAGCCCCAGAGGCGGGTCAGCCCCAGCATTTT	CASSLAPEAGQPQHF
many	-	TRBJ1-5	TRBV20-1	TGCAGTGCTAGAGATCGGGGGGGCGGATGGAATCAGCCCCAGCATTTT	CSARDRGGGWNQPQHF
many	-	TRBJ1-1	TRBV30	TGTGCCTGGAGTGTACAAGCGAACACTGAAGCTTTCTTT	CAWSVQANTEAFF
many	TRBD2	TRBJ2-1	TRBV28	TGTGCCAGCAGTGACCTCGGGGGGGGCAGGGACAATGAGCAGTTCTTC	CASSDLGGGRDNEQFF
many	-	TRBJ2-2	TRBV2	TGTGCCAGCAGTGTGATGTTTCAGGGCGGGGAGCTGTTTTTT	CASSVMFQGGELFF
many	-	TRBJ1-5	TRBV20-1	TGCAGTGCTAGGGGTAGGGGGACTAATCAGCCCCAGCATTTT	CSARGRGTNQPQHF
few	-	TRBJ2-6	TRBV20-1	TGCAGTGCTTGGGTTCAAGCATCTGGGGCCAACGTCCTGACTTTC	CSAWVQASGANVLTF
many	-	TRBJ1-1	TRBV5-1	TGCGCCAGCAGCTTGGGTCTGAACACTGAAGCTTTCTTT	CASSLGLNTEAFF
-	-	TRBJ2-5	TRBV3-1	TGTGCCAGCAGTTCCCTCGGACCCCCGCAGACCCAGTACTTC	CASSSLGPPQTQYF
many	-	TRBJ2-5	TRBV5-1	TGCGCCAGCAGCGGAAACCAAGAGACCCAGTACTTC	CASSGNQETQYF
many	-	TRBJ1-6	TRBV12-3/TRBV12-4	TGTGCCAGCACCCAAGGTGGGGTCTCACCCCTCCACTTT	CASTQGGVSPLHF
many	-	TRBJ2-7	TRBV20-1	TGCAGTGCCAGAACTGGGTCAGGGCATCTCTCCTACGAGCAGTACTTC	CSARTGSGHLSYEQYF
many	-	TRBJ1-1	TRBV7-9	TGTGCCAGCAGCCCACTGTTCGACAGCCGGAACACTGAAGCTTTCTTT	CASSPLFDSRNTEAFF
many	TRBD2	TRBJ2-7	TRBV6-5	TGTGCCAGCAGTTACGCGGGGGGGAGCTACGAGCAGTACTTC	CASSYAGGSYEQYF
many	-	TRBJ1-3	TRBV20-1	TGCAGTGCTAGAGATAAATCGGCAGGGTTGAGAAACACCATATATTTT	CSARDKSAGLRNTIYF
many	TRBD2	TRBJ2-1	TRBV7-9	TGTGCCAGCAGCAATAGCGGGGGGCCATACAATGAGCAGTTCTTC	CASSNSGGPYNEQFF
-	-	TRBJ1-4	TRBV27	TGTGCCAACAGTCCGGGGAGGCCCGGGGAAAAACTGTTTTTT	CANSPGRPGEKLFF
many	-	TRBJ1-2	TRBV29-1	TGCAGCGTGAGGGGGGCCTCCTATGGCTACACCTTC	CSVRGASYGYTF
many	-	TRBJ1-2	TRBV4-1	TGCGCCAGCACTTCGCGGGCGTACTATGGCTACACCTTC	CASTSRAYYGYTF
many	-	TRBJ2-2	TRBV6-2/TRBV6-3	TGTGCCAGCACCGACCGGCCCGGGGAGCTGTTTTTT	CASTDRPGELFF
many	TRBD1	TRBJ1-5	TRBV20-1	TGCAGTGCACCAGCCGGACAGGGGAGCAATCAGCCCCAGCATTTT	CSAPAGQGSNQPQHF
many	TRBD2	TRBJ2-5	TRBV18	TGTGCCAGCTCACCAGGACTAGTAGAGACCCAGTACTTC	CASSPGLVETQYF
many	TRBD1	TRBJ1-2	TRBV9	TGTGCCAGCAGCGTAGAGGGGTCGACAGGGGTCGGCTACACCTTC	CASSVEGSTGVGYTF
-	-	TRBJ1-1	TRBV5-5	TGTGCCAGCAGCGGGACAAGGGGAAGGAGTTTCGACACTGAAGCTTTCTTT	CASSGTRGRSFDTEAFF
many	-	TRBJ2-1	TRBV5-1	TGCGCCAGCAGCTTGGTCTCAACCGGCTCCTACAATGAGCAGTTCTTC	CASSLVSTGSYNEQFF
many	-	TRBJ2-5	TRBV15	TGTGCCACCACCCCGTCGGCTTTTCAAGAGACCCAGTACTTC	CATTPSAFQETQYF
many	-	TRBJ2-5	TRBV5-1	TGCGCCAGCAGCTTGTTGCCGGGATCAAGGGGCGAGACCCAGTACTTC	CASSLLPGSRGETQYF
many	TRBD1	TRBJ2-7	TRBV5-1	TGCGCCAGCCGACAGGGGACGCTTCCCGAGCAGTACTTC	CASRQGTLPEQYF
many	TRBD2	TRBJ2-5	TRBV9	TGTGCCAGCAGCCATGGGACATCCAGCGGGGGCCAAGAGACCCAGTACTTC	CASSHGTSSGGQETQYF
many	TRBD1	TRBJ2-7	TRBV28	TGTGCCAGCAGTTCGGGACAGTCCCTCTACGAGCAGTACTTC	CASSSGQSLYEQYF
few	TRBD1	TRBJ2-7	TRBV6-6	TGTGCCAGCAGTTACTCGGGGGGACAGGGCGGCGAGCAGTACTTC	CASSYSGGQGGEQYF
many	TRBD1	TRBJ1-1	TRBV3-1	TGTGCCAGCAGCGTAAGTCGGACAGGGACAAACGCTGAAGCTTTCTTT	CASSVSRTGTNAEAFF
many	TRBD1	TRBJ1-1	TRBV5-1	TGCGCCAGCACCCGTGCGGGACAGGCGATGGTGCACACTGAAGCTTTCTTT	CASTRAGQAMVHTEAFF
many	-	TRBJ2-2	TRBV5-1	TGCGCCAGCAGCTTGGAGGACTCCGGGGAGCTGTTTTTT	CASSLEDSGELFF
many	TRBD1	TRBJ1-1	TRBV27	TGTGCCAGCAGCCGCCTTGGGCAGGGGGACACTGAAGCTTTCTTT	CASSRLGQGDTEAFF
many	-	TRBJ2-1	TRBV6-5	TGTGCCAGCAGGGAAGGGGTAGGTGGGCACAATGAGCAGTTCTTC	CASREGVGGHNEQFF
many	-	TRBJ2-5	TRBV7-6	TGTGCCAGCAGCCTGAGGGGTCAAGAGACCCAGTACTTC	CASSLRGQETQYF
many	-	TRBJ2-7	TRBV25-1	TGTGCCAGCAGGCCTGACTGGTTCAGCGAGCAGTACTTC	CASRPDWFSEQYF
few	-	TRBJ1-3	TRBV27	TGTGCCAGCAGTGCCTCACTCCCTGGAAACACCATATATTTT	CASSASLPGNTIYF
many	-	TRBJ2-5	TRBV5-1	TGCGCCAGCAGCTTGGCGGCAGCTAAAGAGACCCAGTACTTC	CASSLAAAKETQYF
many	-	TRBJ1-2	TRBV6-5	TGTGCCAGCAGTTACTCCCGAAACTATGGCTACACCTTC	CASSYSRNYGYTF
many	-	TRBJ2-1	TRBV5-1	TGCGCCAGCAGCTTGGCCATTGGACTTAATACGAGAAATGAGCAGTTCTTC	CASSLAIGLNTRNEQFF
-	-	TRBJ1-1	TRBV20-1	TGCAGTGCTAGATGGACAGTGAACACTGAAGCTTTCTTT	CSARWTVNTEAFF
few	TRBD2	TRBJ2-5	TRBV2	TGTGCCAGCATCCTAGAGGCTAGCGGTGGAGAGACCCAGTACTTC	CASILEASGGETQYF
many	-	TRBJ1-3	TRBV7-2	TGTGCCAGCAGCTTAGAATCGGGGGCTAGAAACACCATATATTTT	CASSLESGARNTIYF
many	-	TRBJ1-1	TRBV27	TGTGCCAGCAGTTTACAGGGTAGAAGGACTGAAGCTTTCTTT	CASSLQGRRTEAFF
many	-	TRBJ1-3	TRBV5-5	TGTGCCAGCAGCTGGCAAGTCGAGGGGCCTGGAAACACCATATATTTT	CASSWQVEGPGNTIYF
many	-	TRBJ1-1	TRBV18	TGTGCCAGCTCTGCAGGGGCGGGGATGAACACTGAAGCTTTCTTT	CASSAGAGMNTEAFF
many	-	TRBJ1-1	TRBV2	TGTGCCAGCAGTTTCCGGACGGGAGGGAGTGAAGCTTTCTTT	CASSFRTGGSEAFF